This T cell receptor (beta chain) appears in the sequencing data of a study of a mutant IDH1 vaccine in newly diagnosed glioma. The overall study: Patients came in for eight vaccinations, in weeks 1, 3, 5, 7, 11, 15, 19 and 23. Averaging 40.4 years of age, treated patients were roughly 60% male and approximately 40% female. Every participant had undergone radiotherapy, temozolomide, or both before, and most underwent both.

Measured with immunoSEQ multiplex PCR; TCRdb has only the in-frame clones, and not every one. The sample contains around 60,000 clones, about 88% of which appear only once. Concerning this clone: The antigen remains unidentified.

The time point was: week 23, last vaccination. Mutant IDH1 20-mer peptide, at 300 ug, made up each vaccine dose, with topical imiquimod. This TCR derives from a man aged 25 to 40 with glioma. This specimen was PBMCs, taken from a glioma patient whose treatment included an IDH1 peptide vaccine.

CDR3 in amino acids: CASSPGQGGGNTEAFF. In nucleotides, the CDR3 is TGCGCCAGCAGCCCCGGACAGGGTGGGGGGAACACTGAAGCTTTCTTT. The chain couples TRBV5-1 to TRBJ1-1, with 8 positions matching TRBD1. Germline loops: CDR1 SGHRS, CDR2 YFSETQ. The V and J ends lost 4 bases and 1 base, in that order; junction bases with no gene match: 9. This CDR3 comprises 16 residues.